Shown below are 19 T cell receptor beta chains from a single sample sequenced in a study of blood T cell repertoires in COVID-19. Repertoires were generated with immunoSEQ multiplex PCR, while TCRdb's copy carries only in-frame clones and drops some. Of roughly 66,000 clones in the sample, approximately 91% were seen once. Sample: peripheral blood. The receptors derive from a human donor in a cohort sampled during active COVID-19.

The chain employs TRBV5-1 and TRBJ2-2, with TRBD2 as a possible D gene (5 bases). The V gene lost 0 bases and the J gene lost 2 bases, with 8 bases spanning the gap. Germline-derived CDR1 and CDR2 are SGHRS and YFSETQ. CDR3 length: 15 residues. The CDR3 reads CASSLAGVNTGELFF. CDR3 bases: TGCGCCAGCAGCTTGGCCGGGGTTAACACCGGGGAGCTGTTTTTT.

This sequence joins TRBV10-3 and TRBJ2-1; 8 bases fit TRBD2. This CDR3 contains 13 residues. V lost 6 bases to trimming and J lost 8 bases; unmatched junction nucleotides: 6. CDR1 and CDR2 (germline): ENHRY, SYGVKD. The CDR3 sequence: CAIRIAGQHEQFF. The DNA of the CDR3 is TGTGCCATCAGAATAGCGGGGCAGCATGAGCAGTTCTTC.

The chain employs TRBV5-1 and TRBJ2-5; a possible D gene is TRBD1 (6 bases). CDR1 and CDR2 from the germline V gene are SGHRS and YFSETQ. The V gene lost 4 bases and the J gene lost 7 bases, with 17 bases spanning the gap. This CDR3 region has 14 residues. The CDR3 DNA reads TGCGCCAGCAGCAGAACACCGGGACAAAGGACCCAGTACTTC. Translating gives CASSRTPGQRTQYF. The variable domain in full, completed from reference TRBV5-1 and TRBJ2-5, reads KAGVTQTPRYLIKTRGQQVTLSCSPISGHRSVSWYQQTPGQGLQFLFEYFSETQRNKGNFPGRFSGRQFSNSRSEMNVSTLELGDSALYLCASSRTPGQRTQYFGPGTRLLVL.

The genes are TRBV5-4 and TRBJ1-6; D is unresolved. The CDR3 consists of 14 residues. The V and J ends lost 1 base and 9 bases respectively, with 11 bases between them. Germline assignment: CDR1 SGHNT and CDR2 YYREEE (reference sequence). The CDR3 loop is CASSLQGPGSPLHF. For the CDR3, the DNA is TGTGCCAGCAGCTTGCAAGGCCCAGGTTCACCCCTCCACTTT. The variable domain in full, completed from reference TRBV5-4 and TRBJ1-6, reads ETGVTQSPTHLIKTRGQQVTLRCSSQSGHNTVSWYQQALGQGPQFIFQYYREEENGRGNFPPRFSGLQFPNYSSELNVNALELDDSALYLCASSLQGPGSPLHFGNGTRLTVT.

The chain employs TRBV2 and TRBJ1-1, with TRBD1 identical over 7 bases. V trimming: 5 bases; J trimming: 1 base; junction bases outside the gene matches: 4. CDR3 length: 14 residues. CDR1 is SNHLY, CDR2 FYNNEI, per germline. This chain's CDR3 is CASSRRDRNTEAFF. For the CDR3, the DNA is TGTGCCAGCAGTCGCCGGGACAGGAACACTGAAGCTTTCTTT. The entire variable domain, with the rest obtained from reference TRBV2 and TRBJ1-1, is as follows: EPEVTQTPSHQVTQMGQEVILRCVPISNHLYFYWYRQILGQKVEFLVSFYNNEISEKSEIFDDQFSVERPDGSNFTLKIRSTKLEDSAMYFCASSRRDRNTEAFFGQGTRLTVV.

This clone occurred a few times. In DNA form, the CDR3 reads TGTGCCAGCAGCTTAGTAGGCGGAATGGGTTCACCCCTCCACTTT. Its protein product is CASSLVGGMGSPLHF. J is TRBJ1-6 and V is TRBV7-9; D call uncertain. CDR3 length: 15 amino acids. Germline CDR1 SEHNR, CDR2 FQNEAQ (reference sequence). V shed 1 base and J shed 9 bases, with 13 bases lying between them.

The table lists this clone with a count of one. The rearrangement uses TRBV6-1 and TRBJ2-5; D is perhaps TRBD1 (5 bases). Germline V lookup: CDR1 MNHNS, CDR2 SASEGT. The CDR3 length is 15 residues. V was pared by 1 base and J by 5 bases, with 14 bases between. CDR3 sequence (DNA): TGTGCCAGCAGTGAAGGTGTAGGGGCTCGGGAGACCCAGTACTTC. It is translated as CASSEGVGARETQYF.

This chain joins TRBV6-5 and TRBJ2-7; 12 bases map to TRBD1. V lost 2 bases to trimming and J lost 6 bases; unmatched junction nucleotides: 2. Germline V gene sequence: CDR1 MNHEY, CDR2 SVGAGI. The CDR3 runs to 14 residues. The CDR3 sequence is CASSYGTGGPEQYF. CDR3 nucleotide sequence: TGTGCCAGCAGTTACGGGACAGGGGGCCCCGAGCAGTACTTC.

The chain combines TRBV28 with TRBJ2-3; 11 bases map to TRBD1. This CDR3 has 13 residues. With V trimmed by 5 bases and J by 8 bases, 3 bases remained unmatched. Germline assignment: CDR1 MDHEN and CDR2 SYDVKM. CDR3: CASSGQGAGTQYF. Written as DNA, the CDR3 is TGTGCCAGCAGTGGACAGGGGGCAGGTACGCAGTATTTT.

The chain carries TRBV7-2 and TRBJ2-5; weak D call: TRBD2 (6 bases). Per the germline V gene, CDR1 is SGHTA and CDR2 is FQGNSA. The V gene lost 2 bases and the J gene lost 13 bases, with 17 bases spanning the gap. The CDR3 length is 13 residues. DNA of the CDR3: TGTGCCAGCAGCTTACCGGAAGTCGCGGGGTCGTACTTC. Translating gives CASSLPEVAGSYF. Together with reference TRBV7-2 and TRBJ2-5, the CDR3 gives the full variable domain: GAGVSQSPSNKVTEKGKDVELRCDPISGHTALYWYRQSLGQGLEFLIYFQGNSAPDKSGLPSDRFSAERTGGSVSTLTIQRTQQEDSAVYLCASSLPEVAGSYFGPGTRLLVL.

V is TRBV28 and J is TRBJ2-1, with TRBD2 identical over 9 bases. The CDR3 contains 16 residues. The V gene end was trimmed by 7 bases and the J gene end by 4 bases; junction bases not matched to a gene: 11. CDR1 is MDHEN, CDR2 SYDVKM, per germline. CDR3 sequence: CASKPHSGRGYNEQFF. The CDR3 DNA follows: TGTGCCAGCAAACCTCATAGCGGGAGAGGTTACAATGAGCAGTTCTTC.

The chain recombines TRBV9 with TRBJ2-2, with a possible D match to TRBD1 (6 bases). Trimming left V 4 bases short and J 0 bases short, with 13 bases between. Germline-derived CDR1 and CDR2 are SGDLS and YYNGEE. This CDR3 comprises 16 residues. CDR3 nucleotide sequence: TGTGCCAGCAGCAGAAACAGGGTTGCGAACACCGGGGAGCTGTTTTTT. Its translation is CASSRNRVANTGELFF.

This clone has just a few counts. In DNA form, the CDR3 reads TGTGCCAGCAGTAGACAGGGGGCTGAGCAGCCCCAGCATTTT. Amino acid sequence: CASSRQGAEQPQHF. This chain connects TRBV27 to TRBJ1-5; 10 positions agree with TRBD1. The trim removed 5 bases at V and 7 bases at J, leaving 5 bases unmatched. CDR1 MNHEY and CDR2 SMNVEV come from the germline V gene (reference sequence). CDR3 length: 14 amino acids.

This chain uses TRBV2 with TRBJ2-7, with D perhaps TRBD1 (6 bases). V was clipped by 10 bases and J by 3 bases, with 16 bases between them. The CDR3 length is 13 residues. Per germline, CDR1 SNHLY and CDR2 FYNNEI. CDR3 sequence: CATSPDRNYEQYF. The CDR3 nucleotides read TGTGCCACCTCCCCGGACAGAAACTACGAGCAGTACTTC.

This rearrangement joins TRBV7-2 to TRBJ2-7, with 10 nucleotides matching TRBD2. This CDR3 comprises 15 residues. Germline trimming cut 1 base from V and 7 bases from J; bases unmatched to any gene: 7. In germline, CDR1 is SGHTA, CDR2 FQGNSA. The DNA of the CDR3 is TGTGCCAGCAGCTTAGTAGCGGGAGGCCCCCGGGAGCAGTACTTC. Protein sequence: CASSLVAGGPREQYF.

DNA of the CDR3: TGTGCCAGCAGGTTTGGGACAGGAATTTACGAGCAGTACTTC. As protein: CASRFGTGIYEQYF. The chain is built from TRBV2 and TRBJ2-7; TRBD1 agrees at 8 bases. The CDR3 is made up of 14 amino acids. Germline V gives CDR1 SNHLY, CDR2 FYNNEI. Trimming cost V 6 bases and J 4 bases; bases outside gene matches: 8.

This chain uses TRBV19 with TRBJ2-7, with 8 bases identical to TRBD1. This CDR3 is 15 amino acids long. From germline, CDR1 is LNHDA and CDR2 SQIVND (reference sequence). V trimming: 5 bases; J trimming: 1 base; junction bases outside the gene matches: 7. The CDR3 reads CASSFRQGWSYEQYF. CDR3 bases: TGTGCCAGTAGTTTTCGACAGGGGTGGTCCTACGAGCAGTACTTC.

The V and J genes are TRBV11-2 and TRBJ2-1; 8 bases are shared with TRBD2. After removal of 5 bases from V and 14 bases from J, the junction contained 14 bases not matched to a gene. CDR1 SGHAT and CDR2 FQNNGV come from the germline V gene. The CDR3 has 14 residues. The CDR3 loop is CASSLSSGTRSEFF. The CDR3 nucleotides are TGTGCCAGCAGCCTCTCGTCCGGGACTAGATCGGAGTTCTTC.

The chain links TRBV6-2 or TRBV6-3 to TRBJ1-4; no firm D call. The CDR3 extends over 13 amino acids. The germline V gene has CDR1 MNHEY and CDR2 SVGEGT. Trimming shortened V by 0 bases and J by 5 bases, and 4 bases separated the two germline ends. CDR3 region: CASSYSSNEKLFF. Here the CDR3 DNA reads TGTGCCAGCAGTTACTCATCAAATGAAAAACTGTTTTTT.